This T cell receptor (beta chain) stems from a study of vaccination and CD4 T cells after COVID-19. Oncomine TCR Beta short-read sequencing was applied to DNA from cultured CD4+ T cells. Researchers extracted genomic DNA from CD4+ T cells that had been cultured. MiXCR was run by TCRdb on the PCR reads, yielding one entry per CDR3 protein. The data show about 6,800 distinct CDR3 sequences, around 30% seen once. A word on this clonotype: Its target is unknown.

The treatment: approximately nine-day PBMC culture with coronavirus spike peptide pools or control peptides (ViraFEST assay). CD4+ T cells of the unexposed donor were collected before the COVID-19 pandemic (2011-2018). This receptor was obtained from a human donor in good health. The source material was CD4+ T cells from blood, cultured in vitro.

CDR3 amino acids: CASSRLAGEQETQYF. CDR3 DNA sequence: TGTGCCAGCAGTCGACTAGCGGGAGAGCAAGAGACCCAGTACTTC. The rearrangement joins TRBV6-4 to TRBJ2-5, with 12 nucleotides matching TRBD2. The length of the CDR3 is 15 residues. CDR1 is MRHNA, CDR2 SNTAGT, per germline. Trimming cost V 5 bases and J 2 bases; bases outside gene matches: 3.